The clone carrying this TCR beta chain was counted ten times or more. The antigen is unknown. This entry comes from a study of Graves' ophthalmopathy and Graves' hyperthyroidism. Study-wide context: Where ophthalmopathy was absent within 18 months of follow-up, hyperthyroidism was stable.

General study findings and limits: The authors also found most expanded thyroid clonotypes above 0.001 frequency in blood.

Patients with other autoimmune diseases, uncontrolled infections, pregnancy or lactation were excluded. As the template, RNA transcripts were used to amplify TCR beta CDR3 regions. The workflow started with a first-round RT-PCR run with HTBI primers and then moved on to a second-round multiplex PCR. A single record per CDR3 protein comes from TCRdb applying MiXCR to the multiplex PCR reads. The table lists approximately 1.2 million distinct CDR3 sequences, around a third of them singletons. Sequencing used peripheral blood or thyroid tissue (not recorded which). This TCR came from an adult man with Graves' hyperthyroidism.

For the CDR3, the DNA is TGCGCCAGCAGCCAAGACGAGCGCCACACCTACGAGCAGTACTTC. Translated: CASSQDERHTYEQYF. V and J are TRBV4-3 and TRBJ2-7, with D unresolved. Germline-derived CDR1 and CDR2 are LGHNA and YSLEER. V dropped 0 bases and J dropped 2 bases, with 11 bases sitting between them. This CDR3 region has 15 residues.